Below, 27 T cell receptor beta chains from the same sample are listed, as sequenced in a study of CD4 T cells in relation to SARS-CoV-2 and coronaviruses (dated by TCRdb to the early 2020s). CD4+ T cells from unexposed donors were collected before the COVID-19 pandemic (2011-2018). The EasySep CD4+ T cell isolation kit was used to isolate CD4+ T cells once the cultures had run for nine to eleven days. Antigens for these TCRs are unknown. Library preparation was by the immunoSEQ multiplex PCR assay. Not all clones reach the TCRdb copy of this immuneACCESS table, which keeps in-frame sequences only. Checked studies attribute under half of the gap to unresolved V genes and leave the rest unexplained. Here the sample has roughly 17,000 clones; around 77% occur a single time. The leading ten clones occupy more than 7.5% of the sample. The sequenced material came from CD4+ T cells from PBMCs, cultured in vitro. The receptors derive from a human donor in good health.

The chain combines TRBV24-1 with TRBJ2-2; maybe TRBD1 (5 bases). V was pared by 5 bases and J by 6 bases, with 9 bases between. Germline V gene sequence: CDR1 KGHDR, CDR2 SFDVKD. The CDR3 covers 13 residues. CDR3 DNA sequence: TGTGCCACCAGTGTACAGGTCGCCGGGGAGCTGTTTTTT. Encoded protein: CATSVQVAGELFF.

V is TRBV3-1 (or the pseudogene TRBV3-2) and J is TRBJ2-7; TRBD1 matches 10 bases. Germline V gene lookup returns CDR1 LGHDT and CDR2 YNNKEL (reference sequence). Trimming removed 2 bases from V and 4 bases from J; junction bases left unmatched: 2. There are 14 residues in the CDR3. The CDR3 region has the DNA TGTGCCAGCAGCCAAAGGGACAGGGGATACGAGCAGTACTTC. Protein sequence: CASSQRDRGYEQYF.

The V gene is TRBV10-1, the J gene TRBJ2-1, with TRBD1 matching over 9 bases. V shed 4 bases, J shed 10 bases, and the junction held 14 bases outside the gene matches. CDR1 and CDR2 from the germline V gene are WNHNN and SYGVQD (reference sequence). CDR3 length: 16 amino acids. The chain's CDR3 is CASSATGGYGPGEQFF. Here the CDR3 DNA reads TGCGCCAGCAGTGCCACAGGGGGCTACGGACCTGGCGAGCAGTTCTTC.

The V gene is TRBV2, the J gene TRBJ1-2, with a weak D call TRBD1 (5 bases). With 4 bases removed from V and 5 bases from J, the gap between germline ends came to 17 bases. CDR3 length: 15 residues. CDR1 is SNHLY, CDR2 FYNNEI, per germline. In nucleotides, the CDR3 is TGTGCCAGCAGTGGAGGAGACGCCCGGGGGTATGGCTACACCTTC. Its translation: CASSGGDARGYGYTF. Complete variable domain (other parts from reference TRBV2 and TRBJ1-2): EPEVTQTPSHQVTQMGQEVILRCVPISNHLYFYWYRQILGQKVEFLVSFYNNEISEKSEIFDDQFSVERPDGSNFTLKIRSTKLEDSAMYFCASSGGDARGYGYTFGSGTRLTVV.

This clone was counted only a few times. CDR3 DNA sequence: TGTGCCAGCAGCTTTGGGGGGAGACTTTTTGAGCAGTTCTTC. Its protein is CASSFGGRLFEQFF. The V and J genes are TRBV7-9 and TRBJ2-1; perhaps TRBD2 as D (6 bases). The germline V gene encodes CDR1 SEHNR and CDR2 FQNEAQ (reference sequence). V dropped 3 bases and J dropped 9 bases, with 15 bases sitting between them. There are 14 residues in the CDR3.

This clone was found a few times. CDR3 DNA: TGCGCCAGCAGCCAAGTTCGGACCAACTATGGCTACACCTTC. It translates to CASSQVRTNYGYTF. The chain joins TRBV4-1 to TRBJ1-2; no clear D. The CDR3 length is 14 residues. CDR1 MGHRA and CDR2 YSYEKL come from the germline V gene. Trimming stripped 1 base from V and 2 bases from J, with 8 bases between.

This clone was detected a few times. This chain connects TRBV30 to TRBJ1-5; no definite D call. The CDR3 is 14 residues long. From germline, CDR1 is GTSNPN and CDR2 SVGIG (reference sequence). Trimming removed 2 bases at V and 2 bases at J, with 10 bases between. The CDR3 DNA is TGTGCCTGGAGTCGGGGTAGCGGCAATCAGCCCCAGCATTTT. Translating gives CAWSRGSGNQPQHF.

V usage is TRBV6-5 and J usage is TRBJ1-1, with unresolved D. Per the germline V gene, CDR1 is MNHEY and CDR2 is SVGAGI. V was cut by 5 bases and J by 1 base, with 8 bases left in between. The CDR3 sequence is 13 residues long. CDR3 sequence (DNA): TGTGCCAGCAGTCTGGAAAAGAACACTGAAGCTTTCTTT. This sequence encodes CASSLEKNTEAFF.

With respect to this clone: The same CDR3 is also encoded by other DNA sequences in this sample. The chain employs TRBV24-1 and TRBJ2-3; no definite D call. Germline-derived CDR1 and CDR2 are KGHDR and SFDVKD. V was cut by 3 bases and J by 0 bases, with 12 bases left in between. The CDR3 sequence is 16 residues long. The CDR3 DNA sequence: TGTGCCACCAGTGATCCCGGCAGGCGGAGCACAGATACGCAGTATTTT. Translated: CATSDPGRRSTDTQYF.

The V gene is TRBV7-2, the J gene TRBJ2-1; D might be TRBD2 (5 bases). V dropped 2 bases and J dropped 2 bases, with 13 bases sitting between them. The CDR3 covers 16 residues. The germline V gene encodes CDR1 SGHTA and CDR2 FQGNSA. The DNA for the CDR3 is TGTGCCAGCAGCTTACAGAGTGGGAGAGCCTACAATGAGCAGTTCTTC. Translation: CASSLQSGRAYNEQFF.

The genes are TRBV27 and TRBJ2-1; D gene ambiguous. The length of the CDR3 is 14 residues. V dropped 9 bases and J dropped 1 base, with 13 bases sitting between them. Looked up from germline, CDR1 is MNHEY and CDR2 is SMNVEV (reference sequence). The CDR3 DNA sequence: TGTGCCAGTCTGGGCAGCACGTCCTACAATGAGCAGTTCTTC. Protein: CASLGSTSYNEQFF.

Relative to its sample, this clone is medium-sized (0.01 to 0.1%). This sequence joins TRBV21-1 and TRBJ1-5; the DNA was not used to check the table's D call, TRBD1. TRBV21-1 is termed a pseudogene. The CDR3 extends over 17 amino acids. The CDR3 DNA reads TGTGCCAGCAGCCTTTACCTTCAGGGTAAACGGGATCAGCCCCAGCATTTT. It specifies CASSLYLQGKRDQPQHF.

This clone was observed a handful of times. The gene calls are TRBV4-2 and TRBJ1-2; D is ambiguous. Germline CDR1 LGHNA, CDR2 YNFKEQ. There are 12 residues in the CDR3. Trimming shortened V by 4 bases and J by 7 bases, and 10 bases separated the two germline ends. The CDR3 DNA reads as TGTGCCAGCAGCCGTGATGAAGGTGGCTACACCTTC. Translated: CASSRDEGGYTF.

The chain employs TRBV2 and TRBJ1-1; D remains ambiguous. The CDR3 totals 12 residues. Germline assignment: CDR1 SNHLY and CDR2 FYNNEI. Trimming cost V 5 bases and J 1 base, with 5 bases left between them. The CDR3 loop is CASSSGNTEAFF. DNA of the CDR3: TGTGCCAGCAGTTCCGGGAACACTGAAGCTTTCTTT.

Relative to its sample, this clone is medium-sized. The genes are TRBV7-2 and TRBJ1-2, with D perhaps TRBD1 (6 bases). The germline CDR1 and CDR2 sequences are SGHTA and FQGNSA. This CDR3 is built from 15 residues. The V end was cut by 5 bases, the J end by 4 bases, with 17 bases between. The CDR3 coding sequence is TGTGCCAGCAGCCCAAACGGCGGGGGCGCCTATGGCTACACCTTC. Translated, it gives CASSPNGGGAYGYTF.

A single count supports this clone. The chain couples TRBV6-6 to TRBJ2-1; D assignment may be TRBD1 or TRBD2 (5 bases each). Looked up from germline, CDR1 is MNHNY and CDR2 is SVGAGI (reference sequence). The CDR3 totals 16 residues. Trimming stripped 0 bases from V and 7 bases from J, with 16 bases between. The CDR3 region is CASSYSSGTKRNEQFF. The CDR3 DNA sequence: TGTGCCAGCAGTTACTCTTCCGGGACCAAAAGAAATGAGCAGTTCTTC.

CDR3 in amino acids: CASSFAQVGYEQYF. In DNA, the CDR3 is TGTGCCAGCAGTTTCGCACAGGTGGGCTACGAGCAGTACTTC. The rearrangement links TRBV28 to TRBJ2-7, with a possible D match to TRBD1 (5 bases). This CDR3 spans 14 amino acids. CDR1 MDHEN and CDR2 SYDVKM come from the germline V gene. Trimming removed 3 bases from V and 3 bases from J, with 12 bases in between. Based on the CDR3 plus reference TRBV28 and TRBJ2-7, the full variable domain is DVKVTQSSRYLVKRTGEKVFLECVQDMDHENMFWYRQDPGLGLRLIYFSYDVKMKEKGDIPEGYSVSREKKERFSLILESASTNQTSMYLCASSFAQVGYEQYFGPGTRLTVT.

This rearrangement joins TRBV29-1 to TRBJ2-3, with 13 bases aligning to TRBD2. J gave up 2 bases and V 3 bases, and 11 bases lay outside the gene matches. Germline assignment: CDR1 SQVTM and CDR2 ANQGSEA. The CDR3 is 18 amino acids. The CDR3 sequence: CSVDTGLAGPRVTDTQYF. CDR3 nucleotide sequence: TGCAGCGTTGATACGGGACTAGCGGGGCCGAGGGTCACAGATACGCAGTATTTT.

The J gene is TRBJ2-1, the V gene TRBV14, with 11 bases fitting TRBD2. This CDR3 has 15 amino acids. After removal of 6 bases from V and 4 bases from J, the junction contained 5 bases not matched to a gene. Germline CDR1 reads SGHDN; CDR2 reads FVKESK. CDR3 coding DNA: TGTGCCAGCAGGCAAACTAGCGGGAGTTACAATGAGCAGTTCTTC. Translating it yields CASRQTSGSYNEQFF.

J is TRBJ2-2 and V is TRBV10-1; 10 bases align to TRBD1. CDR3 length: 15 amino acids. Unmatched junction bases numbered 6, after V lost 8 bases and J lost 3 bases. The germline V gene encodes CDR1 WNHNN and CDR2 SYGVQD (reference sequence). This CDR3 is CASSGQGSDTGELFF. CDR3 coding DNA: TGCGCCAGCTCGGGACAGGGGTCCGACACCGGGGAGCTGTTTTTT.

The rearrangement links TRBV5-4 to TRBJ2-1; D not resolved. CDR3 length: 13 residues. Germline CDR1 reads SGHNT; CDR2 reads YYREEE (reference sequence). V dropped 4 bases and J dropped 2 bases, with 7 bases sitting between them. This chain's CDR3 is CASSVDTYNEQFF. The CDR3 DNA sequence: TGTGCCAGCAGCGTTGACACCTACAATGAGCAGTTCTTC. Based on the CDR3 plus reference TRBV5-4 and TRBJ2-1, the full variable domain is ETGVTQSPTHLIKTRGQQVTLRCSSQSGHNTVSWYQQALGQGPQFIFQYYREEENGRGNFPPRFSGLQFPNYSSELNVNALELDDSALYLCASSVDTYNEQFFGPGTRLTVL.

The chain combines TRBV6-5 with TRBJ1-2; D is undetermined. V lost 0 bases, J lost 7 bases, and 9 bases lay in between. CDR3 length: 13 residues. The germline V gene has CDR1 MNHEY and CDR2 SVGAGI. The CDR3 DNA is TGTGCCAGCAGTTACTCAGGGCTCCTTGGCTACACCTTC. Amino acid sequence: CASSYSGLLGYTF.

V usage is TRBV7-8 and J usage is TRBJ2-1; perhaps D is TRBD1 or TRBD2 (6 bases each). The germline V gene has CDR1 SGHVS and CDR2 FQNEAQ. Trimming took off 1 base at V and 7 bases at J, with 17 bases between the two ends. CDR3 length: 16 amino acids. Here the CDR3 reads CASSLERRRGRNEQFF. As DNA, the CDR3 is TGTGCCAGCAGCTTAGAGAGGCGAAGGGGGAGGAATGAGCAGTTCTTC.

The rearrangement links TRBV3-1 (or the pseudogene TRBV3-2) to TRBJ2-7, with 13 bases matching TRBD2. CDR1 is LGHDT, CDR2 YNNKEL, per germline (reference sequence). The length of the CDR3 is 20 residues. V trimming: 2 bases; J trimming: 2 bases; junction bases outside the gene matches: 15. The CDR3 protein is CASSQQNLGTSGTRPYEQYF. The CDR3 DNA is TGTGCCAGCAGCCAACAAAATCTTGGGACTAGCGGGACGCGACCCTACGAGCAGTACTTC.

The chain is built from TRBV18 and TRBJ2-6; 10 nucleotides line up with TRBD1. The ends lost 4 bases at V and 0 bases at J; junction bases unmatched: 9. Germline V gene lookup returns CDR1 KGHSH and CDR2 LQKENI. The CDR3 length is 19 residues. CDR3 sequence reads: CASSLTGTGVSSGANVLTF. The DNA for the CDR3 is TGTGCCAGCTCACTTACCGGGACAGGGGTATCCTCTGGGGCCAACGTCCTGACTTTC.

The gene calls are TRBV19 and TRBJ2-1, with TRBD2 matching 11 bases. The trim removed 7 bases at V and 4 bases at J, leaving 3 bases unmatched. The CDR3 consists of 14 residues. In germline, CDR1 is LNHDA, CDR2 SQIVND (reference sequence). Here the CDR3 reads CASTGTSGYNEQFF. CDR3 nucleotides: TGTGCCAGTACCGGGACTAGCGGTTACAATGAGCAGTTCTTC.

A few counts support this clone. The rearrangement links TRBV28 to TRBJ1-3, with TRBD1 matching over 8 bases. CDR1 is MDHEN, CDR2 SYDVKM, per germline. The CDR3 totals 16 residues. The V gene end was trimmed by 1 base and the J gene end by 5 bases; junction bases not matched to a gene: 7. The CDR3 DNA sequence: TGTGCCAGCAGTTTATTGTCAGGGGGCAGAAGAAACACCATATATTTT. It translates to CASSLLSGGRRNTIYF.